In this sample, the clone carrying this T cell receptor beta chain turned up many times. The antigen remains undetermined. The CDR3 totals 13 residues. Germline CDR1 and CDR2: MGHDK and SYGVNS. V was clipped by 4 bases and J by 5 bases, with 11 bases between them. Making TCR cDNA involved 5'RACE template switching, which added UMIs and a universal primer site. Via MiXCR, TCRdb re-called the 5' RACE reads, giving one row per CDR3 protein. The table has around 350,000 distinct CDR3 sequences, roughly 6.1% seen once; the top ten hold approximately 15%. This specimen comes from a study of T cells after yellow fever vaccination. Study details: Fractions with few cells were prepared using SMART-Seq v4 Ultra Low Input.

The study's findings and limits: Reappearance after the booster was observed for most primary-vaccination clones (roughly 97% CD4, almost 90% CD8). Although most clonotypes did not, a small share appeared in both CD4 and CD8 compartments.

The genes are TRBV25-1 and TRBJ2-5; weak D call: TRBD1 (6 bases). The sequencing here drew on PBMCs, taken 5 days after the yellow fever booster vaccination. This TCR derives from a man under 40 who received the YFV17D yellow fever vaccine. CDR3 amino acids: CASSVTGLETQYF. The CDR3 DNA reads as TGTGCCAGCAGTGTTACAGGGTTGGAGACCCAGTACTTC. The full variable domain, rest sourced from reference TRBV25-1 and TRBJ2-5, is EADIYQTPRYLVIGTGKKITLECSQTMGHDKMYWYQQDPGMELHLIHYSYGVNSTEKGDLSSESTVSRIRTEHFPLTLESARPSHTSQYLCASSVTGLETQYFGPGTRLLVL.